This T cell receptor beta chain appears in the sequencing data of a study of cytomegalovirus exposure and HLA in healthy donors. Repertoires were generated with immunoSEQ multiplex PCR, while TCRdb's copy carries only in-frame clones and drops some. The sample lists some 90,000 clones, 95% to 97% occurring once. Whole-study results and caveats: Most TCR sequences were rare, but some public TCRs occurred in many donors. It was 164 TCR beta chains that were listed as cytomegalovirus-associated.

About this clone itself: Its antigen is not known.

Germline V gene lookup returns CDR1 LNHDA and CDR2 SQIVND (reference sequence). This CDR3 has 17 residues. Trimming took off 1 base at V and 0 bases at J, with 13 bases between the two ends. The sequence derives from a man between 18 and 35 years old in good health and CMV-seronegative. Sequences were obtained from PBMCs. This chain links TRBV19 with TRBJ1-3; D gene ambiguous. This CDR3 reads CASSIVPGRPSGNTIYF. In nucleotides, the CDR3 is TGTGCCAGTAGTATAGTCCCAGGCCGCCCCTCTGGAAACACCATATATTTT.